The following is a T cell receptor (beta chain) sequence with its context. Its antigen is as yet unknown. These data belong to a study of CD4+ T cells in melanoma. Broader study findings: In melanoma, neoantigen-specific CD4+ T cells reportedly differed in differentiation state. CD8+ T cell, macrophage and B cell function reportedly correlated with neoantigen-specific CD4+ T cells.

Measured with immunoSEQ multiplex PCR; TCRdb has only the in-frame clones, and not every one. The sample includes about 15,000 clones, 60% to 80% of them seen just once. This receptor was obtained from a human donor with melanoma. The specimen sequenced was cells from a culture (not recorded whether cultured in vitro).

CDR3 amino acids: CASSLGITDTQYF. The CDR3 DNA sequence: TGTGCCAGCAGCTTAGGGATCACAGATACGCAGTATTTT. The J gene is TRBJ2-3, the V gene TRBV11-2; unclear D gene. CDR1 is SGHAT and CDR2 is FQNNGV in the germline V gene. CDR3 size: 13 residues. V shed 1 base and J shed 2 bases, with 4 bases lying between them.